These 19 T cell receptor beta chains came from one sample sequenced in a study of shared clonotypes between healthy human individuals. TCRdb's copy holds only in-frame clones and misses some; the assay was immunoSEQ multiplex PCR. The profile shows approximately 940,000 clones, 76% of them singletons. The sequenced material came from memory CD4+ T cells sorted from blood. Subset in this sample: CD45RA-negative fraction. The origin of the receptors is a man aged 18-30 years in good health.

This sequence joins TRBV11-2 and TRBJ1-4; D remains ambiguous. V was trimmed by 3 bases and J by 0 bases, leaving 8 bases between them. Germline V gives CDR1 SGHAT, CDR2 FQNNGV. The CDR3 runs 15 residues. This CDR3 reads CASSLGHATNEKLFF. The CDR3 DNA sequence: TGTGCCAGCAGCTTGGGCCATGCAACTAATGAAAAACTGTTTTTT.

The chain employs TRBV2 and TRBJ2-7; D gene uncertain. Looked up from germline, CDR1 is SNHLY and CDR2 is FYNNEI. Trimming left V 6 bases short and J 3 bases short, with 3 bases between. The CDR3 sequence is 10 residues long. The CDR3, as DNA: TGTGCCAGCAGGGACTACGAGCAGTACTTC. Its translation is CASRDYEQYF.

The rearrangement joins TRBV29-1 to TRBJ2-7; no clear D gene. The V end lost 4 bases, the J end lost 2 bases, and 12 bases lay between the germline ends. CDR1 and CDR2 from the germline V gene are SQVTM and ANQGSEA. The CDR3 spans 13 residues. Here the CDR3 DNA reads TGCAGCGTTGCCCCGGTGGGCGCCTACGAGCAGTACTTC. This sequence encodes CSVAPVGAYEQYF.

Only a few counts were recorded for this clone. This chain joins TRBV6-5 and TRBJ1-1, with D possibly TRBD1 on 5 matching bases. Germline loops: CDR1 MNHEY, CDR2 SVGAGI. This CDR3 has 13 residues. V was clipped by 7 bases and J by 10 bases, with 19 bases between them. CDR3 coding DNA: TGTGCCAGCATTTCGTCGGGGGGGAAGTCAGCTTTCTTT. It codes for CASISSGGKSAFF.

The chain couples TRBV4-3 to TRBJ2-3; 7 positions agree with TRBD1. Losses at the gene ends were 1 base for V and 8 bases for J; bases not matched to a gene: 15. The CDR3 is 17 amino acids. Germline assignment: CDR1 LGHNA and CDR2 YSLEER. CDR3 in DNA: TGCGCCAGCAGCCAAGGCTGGGGGACAGACGTTCATGGTACGCAGTATTTT. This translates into CASSQGWGTDVHGTQYF.

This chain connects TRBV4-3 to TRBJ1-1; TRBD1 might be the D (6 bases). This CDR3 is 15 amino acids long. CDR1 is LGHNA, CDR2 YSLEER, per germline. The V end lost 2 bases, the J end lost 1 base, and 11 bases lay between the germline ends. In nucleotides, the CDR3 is TGCGCCAGCAGCCAACGACAGGTCCCGAACACTGAAGCTTTCTTT. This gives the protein CASSQRQVPNTEAFF.

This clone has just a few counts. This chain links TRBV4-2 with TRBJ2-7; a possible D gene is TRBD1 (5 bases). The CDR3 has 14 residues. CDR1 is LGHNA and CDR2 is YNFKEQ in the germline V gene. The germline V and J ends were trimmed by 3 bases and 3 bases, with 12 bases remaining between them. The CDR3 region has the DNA TGTGCCAGCAGCCAGGCCAACACAGGCTACGAGCAGTACTTC. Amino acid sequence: CASSQANTGYEQYF.

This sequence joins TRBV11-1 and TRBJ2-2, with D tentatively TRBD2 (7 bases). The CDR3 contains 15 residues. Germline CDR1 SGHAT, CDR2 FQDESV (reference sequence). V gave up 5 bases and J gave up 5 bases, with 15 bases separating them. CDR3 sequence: CASSPRGGRTGELFF. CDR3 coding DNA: TGTGCCAGCAGCCCGCGCGGGGGCCGAACCGGGGAGCTGTTTTTT.

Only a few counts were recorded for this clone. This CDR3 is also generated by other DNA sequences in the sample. In DNA form, the CDR3 reads TGTGCCAGCAGTAGAAGGTTCACTGAAGCTTTCTTT. This gives the protein CASSRRFTEAFF. The rearrangement links TRBV5-6 to TRBJ1-1; no reliable D call. Germline CDR1 and CDR2: SGHDT and YYEEEE. V lost 5 bases and J lost 4, with 9 bases in between. The CDR3 has 12 amino acids.

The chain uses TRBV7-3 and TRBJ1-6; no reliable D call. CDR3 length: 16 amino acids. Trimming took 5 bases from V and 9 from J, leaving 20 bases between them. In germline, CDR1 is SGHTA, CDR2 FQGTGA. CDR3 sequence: CASSPLDPRCSSPLHF. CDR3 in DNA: TGTGCCAGCAGCCCCCTTGATCCCCGGTGTAGTTCACCCCTCCACTTT.

CDR3 in DNA: TGCGCCAGCAGCACCCCGTCCGGGACAGGGCAACTCGAGCAGTACTTC. It specifies CASSTPSGTGQLEQYF. The V gene is TRBV4-1, the J gene TRBJ2-7; 9 bases map to TRBD1. Germline CDR1 MGHRA, CDR2 YSYEKL. After removal of 5 bases from V and 6 bases from J, the junction contained 14 bases not matched to a gene. The CDR3 sequence is 16 residues long.

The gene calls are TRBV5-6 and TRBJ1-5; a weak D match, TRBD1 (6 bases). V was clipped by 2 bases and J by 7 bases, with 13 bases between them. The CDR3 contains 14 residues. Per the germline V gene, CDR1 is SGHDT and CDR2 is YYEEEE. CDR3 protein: CASSFQGTGQPQHF. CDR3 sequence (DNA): TGTGCCAGCAGCTTCCAGGGGACGGGCCAGCCCCAGCATTTT. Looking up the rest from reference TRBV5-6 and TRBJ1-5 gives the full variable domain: DAGVTQSPTHLIKTRGQQVTLRCSPKSGHDTVSWYQQALGQGPQFIFQYYEEEERQRGNFPDRFSGHQFPNYSSELNVNALLLGDSALYLCASSFQGTGQPQHFGDGTRLSIL.

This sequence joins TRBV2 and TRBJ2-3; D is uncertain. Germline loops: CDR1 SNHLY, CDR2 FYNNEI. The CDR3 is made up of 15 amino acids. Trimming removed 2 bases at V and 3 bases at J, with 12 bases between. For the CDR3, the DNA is TGTGCCAGCAGTGAAATGGTGACGCAGACAGATACGCAGTATTTT. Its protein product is CASSEMVTQTDTQYF.

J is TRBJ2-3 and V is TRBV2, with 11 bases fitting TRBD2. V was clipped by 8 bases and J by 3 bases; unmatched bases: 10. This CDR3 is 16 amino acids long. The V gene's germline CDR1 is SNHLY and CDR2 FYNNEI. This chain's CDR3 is CASGHRASGGTDTQYF. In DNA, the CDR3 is TGTGCCAGCGGCCACCGGGCTAGCGGGGGGACAGATACGCAGTATTTT.

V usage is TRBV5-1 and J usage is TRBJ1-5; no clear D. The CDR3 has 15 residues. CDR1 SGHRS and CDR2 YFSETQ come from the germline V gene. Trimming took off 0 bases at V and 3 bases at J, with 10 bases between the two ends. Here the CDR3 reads CASSLEPGSNQPQHF. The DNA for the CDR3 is TGCGCCAGCAGCTTGGAGCCAGGCTCCAATCAGCCCCAGCATTTT.

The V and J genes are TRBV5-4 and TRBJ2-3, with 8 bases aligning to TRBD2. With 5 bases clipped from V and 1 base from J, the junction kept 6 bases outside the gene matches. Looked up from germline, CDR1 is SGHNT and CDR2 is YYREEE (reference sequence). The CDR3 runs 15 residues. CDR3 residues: CASRRTSMGTDTQYF. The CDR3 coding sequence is TGTGCCAGCAGACGGACTAGCATGGGCACAGATACGCAGTATTTT. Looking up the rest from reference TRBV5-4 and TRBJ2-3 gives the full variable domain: ETGVTQSPTHLIKTRGQQVTLRCSSQSGHNTVSWYQQALGQGPQFIFQYYREEENGRGNFPPRFSGLQFPNYSSELNVNALELDDSALYLCASRRTSMGTDTQYFGPGTRLTVL.

The CDR3 region has the DNA TGTGCCAGCAGCTCGAGCGGGAGGGGCGAGCAGTACTTC. This sequence encodes CASSSSGRGEQYF. V is TRBV5-6 and J is TRBJ2-7; TRBD2 aligns across 10 bases. Per germline, CDR1 SGHDT and CDR2 YYEEEE. The CDR3 loop spans 13 amino acids. The ends lost 3 bases at V and 6 bases at J; junction bases unmatched: 3.

CDR3 loop: CASSLLGGDAGYTF. The CDR3, as DNA: TGTGCCAGCAGCTTGCTAGGGGGCGACGCTGGCTACACCTTC. The chain joins TRBV5-5 to TRBJ1-2; 7 positions agree with TRBD1. With V trimmed by 1 base and J by 7 bases, 7 bases remained unmatched. CDR1 is SGHKS and CDR2 is YYEKEE in the germline V gene (reference sequence). The CDR3 is made up of 14 amino acids.

The CDR3 loop reads CASKWTGYGSNEQYF. The CDR3 nucleotides read TGTGCCAGCAAGTGGACAGGGTATGGGTCCAACGAGCAGTACTTC. The V and J genes are TRBV2 and TRBJ2-7, with 8 positions matching TRBD1. Germline V gives CDR1 SNHLY, CDR2 FYNNEI. V shed 7 bases, J shed 5 bases, and the junction held 13 bases outside the gene matches. This CDR3 comprises 15 residues. Supplemented by reference TRBV2 and TRBJ2-7, the full variable domain reads EPEVTQTPSHQVTQMGQEVILRCVPISNHLYFYWYRQILGQKVEFLVSFYNNEISEKSEIFDDQFSVERPDGSNFTLKIRSTKLEDSAMYFCASKWTGYGSNEQYFGPGTRLTVT.